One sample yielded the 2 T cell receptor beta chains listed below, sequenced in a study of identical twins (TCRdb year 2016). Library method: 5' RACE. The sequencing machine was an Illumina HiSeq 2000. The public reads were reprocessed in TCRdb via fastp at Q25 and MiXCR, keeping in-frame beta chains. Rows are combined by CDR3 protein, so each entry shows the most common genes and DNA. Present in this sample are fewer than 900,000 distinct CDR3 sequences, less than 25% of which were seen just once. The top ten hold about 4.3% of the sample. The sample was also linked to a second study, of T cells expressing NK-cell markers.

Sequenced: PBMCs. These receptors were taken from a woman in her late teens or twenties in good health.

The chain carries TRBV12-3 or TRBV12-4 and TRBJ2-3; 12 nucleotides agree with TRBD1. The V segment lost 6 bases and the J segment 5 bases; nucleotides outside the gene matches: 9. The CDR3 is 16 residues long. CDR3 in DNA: TGTGCCAGCAGAGCCCCGGGACAGGGGGCGCAAGATACGCAGTATTTT. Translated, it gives CASRAPGQGAQDTQYF.

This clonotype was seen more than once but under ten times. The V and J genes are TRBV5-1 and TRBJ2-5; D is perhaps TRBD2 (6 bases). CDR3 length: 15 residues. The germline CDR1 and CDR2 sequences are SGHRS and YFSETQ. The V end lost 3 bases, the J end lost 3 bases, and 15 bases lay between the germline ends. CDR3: CASSSYGLPEETQYF. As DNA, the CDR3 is TGCGCCAGCAGCTCCTACGGACTACCCGAAGAGACCCAGTACTTC.